These T cell receptor beta chains were read from a single sample in a study of human versus mouse CDR3 diversity and MHC coevolution. This table comes from immunoSEQ multiplex PCR, and its TCRdb copy is limited to in-frame clones, with some not included. This table has around 77,000 clones, 85% to 95% appearing once. Sequenced input: naive CD4+ T cells from blood. The source is a person aged 25 to 75 in good health. The CDR3 runs from the conserved cysteine through the conserved F or W. Each record gives: CDR3 protein, CDR3 DNA, J gene, clone size, D gene, V gene. D genes are given only for firm matches. The size entry is marked missing in some rows and otherwise reads once, few, many or a size class.

CASRGGQGNSYEQYF	TGTGCCAGCAGGGGGGGACAGGGAAACTCCTACGAGCAGTACTTC	TRBJ2-7	NA	TRBD1	TRBV28
CAISEGQVSGGSDTQYF	TGTGCCATCAGTGAGGGACAGGTTAGCGGAGGTTCAGATACGCAGTATTTT	TRBJ2-3	NA	NA	TRBV10-3
CASSFGLAGAYEQYF	TGTGCCAGCAGCTTCGGACTAGCGGGGGCCTACGAGCAGTACTTC	TRBJ2-7	NA	TRBD2	TRBV7-9
CSVSGTGNYGYTF	TGCAGCGTCTCCGGGACAGGGAACTATGGCTACACCTTC	TRBJ1-2	NA	TRBD1	TRBV29-1
CASSVQGAWTEAFF	TGTGCCAGCAGCGTACAGGGGGCCTGGACTGAAGCTTTCTTT	TRBJ1-1	NA	TRBD1	TRBV5-4
CASSLGTGHYEQYF	TGTGCCAGCAGCTTAGGGACAGGGCACTACGAGCAGTACTTC	TRBJ2-7	NA	TRBD1	TRBV7-9
CASSFPGLAGGPERRELFF	TGTGCCAGCAGCTTTCCGGGACTAGCGGGAGGACCCGAGAGACGGGAGCTGTTTTTT	TRBJ2-2	NA	TRBD2	TRBV5-6
CASSQALLAGGRAGELFF	TGTGCCAGCAGCCAAGCTCTACTAGCGGGAGGCAGGGCCGGGGAGCTGTTTTTT	TRBJ2-2	NA	TRBD2	TRBV4-2
CASSPSQETQYF	TGTGCCAGCTCACCTAGCCAAGAGACCCAGTACTTC	TRBJ2-5	NA	NA	TRBV18
CASSLDGQGANSPLHF	TGCGCCAGCAGCTTGGATGGACAGGGGGCTAACTCACCCCTCCACTTT	TRBJ1-6	NA	TRBD1	TRBV5-1
CASSKDTQYF	TGTGCCAGTTCTAAAGATACGCAGTATTTT	TRBJ2-3	NA	NA	TRBV19
CASSRQGFSSGEQYF	TGTGCCAGCAGCCGACAGGGATTTAGCTCGGGCGAGCAGTACTTC	TRBJ2-7	once	TRBD1	TRBV7-2
CASSSKTDSSGNTIYF	TGTGCCAGCAGCTCAAAAACAGATAGCTCTGGAAACACCATATATTTT	TRBJ1-3	NA	NA	TRBV5-4
CASSFGGIGEVGYTF	TGTGCCAGCAGTTTTGGGGGGATTGGGGAAGTTGGCTACACCTTC	TRBJ1-2	NA	NA	TRBV28
CASSLGLAPTYEQYF	TGCGCCAGCAGCTTGGGACTAGCGCCTACCTACGAGCAGTACTTC	TRBJ2-7	once	TRBD2	TRBV5-1
CASSKTGSIPQPQHF	TGTGCCAGCAGTAAGACAGGATCAATTCCACAGCCCCAGCATTTT	TRBJ1-5	NA	NA	TRBV28
CASRRTGTLTDTQYF	TGTGCCAGCAGGCGGACAGGGACCCTCACAGATACGCAGTATTTT	TRBJ2-3	NA	TRBD1	TRBV2
CASASPWRTYEQYF	TGTGCCAGCGCCTCCCCCTGGCGGACCTACGAGCAGTACTTC	TRBJ2-7	NA	NA	TRBV28
CASSIQSGPYEQYF	TGTGCCAGCAGTATCCAATCAGGCCCCTACGAGCAGTACTTC	TRBJ2-7	NA	NA	TRBV6-1
CAVSGSFINEQFF	TGTGCCGTCAGCGGGAGTTTTATAAATGAGCAGTTCTTC	TRBJ2-1	NA	TRBD2	TRBV19
CASSSGGGTPETQYF	TGTGCCAGCAGCTCCGGTGGAGGGACCCCCGAGACCCAGTACTTC	TRBJ2-5	NA	NA	TRBV13
CASSLVDRNTEAFF	TGTGCCAGCAGCTTGGTGGACAGGAACACTGAAGCTTTCTTT	TRBJ1-1	NA	NA	TRBV5-5
CASSERGYEQYF	TGTGCCAGCAGTGAACGCGGCTACGAGCAGTACTTC	TRBJ2-7	NA	NA	TRBV6-1
CASSLVRRGTRVSNEQFF	TGTGCCAGCAGCTTGGTAAGGAGGGGGACTAGAGTCTCCAATGAGCAGTTCTTC	TRBJ2-1	NA	TRBD2	TRBV5-6
CASSDQTSGGDNEQFF	TGTGCCAGCAGTGACCAAACTAGCGGGGGGGACAATGAGCAGTTCTTC	TRBJ2-1	once	TRBD2	TRBV6-4
CASSFWGGQGDSGANVLTF	TGTGCCAGCAGTTTTTGGGGCGGACAGGGGGACTCTGGGGCCAACGTCCTGACTTTC	TRBJ2-6	NA	TRBD1	TRBV27
CASSYDRISNQPQHF	TGTGCCAGCAGCTACGACAGGATTAGCAATCAGCCCCAGCATTTT	TRBJ1-5	NA	NA	TRBV6-1
CASSLGGGNSNQPQHF	TGTGCCAGCAGTTTAGGGGGGGGAAATAGCAATCAGCCCCAGCATTTT	TRBJ1-5	NA	NA	TRBV27
CASSPGVQGYTF	TGTGCCAGCAGCCCAGGGGTTCAGGGCTACACCTTC	TRBJ1-2	NA	NA	TRBV28
CASRDRGRSTDTQYF	TGTGCCAGCAGGGACAGGGGGCGCAGCACAGATACGCAGTATTTT	TRBJ2-3	NA	TRBD1	TRBV6-1
CATFGRRGYSGANVLTF	TGTGCCACTTTCGGCAGGCGCGGGTACTCTGGGGCCAACGTCCTGACTTTC	TRBJ2-6	once	NA	TRBV10-3
CASSLTTGTSTLKQYF	TGCGCCAGCAGCTTAACCACCGGGACAAGTACCCTAAAGCAGTACTTC	TRBJ2-7	NA	NA	TRBV5-1
CAWTRTDSNQPQHF	TGTGCCTGGACTCGGACAGATAGCAATCAGCCCCAGCATTTT	TRBJ1-5	NA	NA	TRBV30
CASSFGQTNTGELFF	TGTGCCAGCAGCTTTGGGCAAACAAACACCGGGGAGCTGTTTTTT	TRBJ2-2	NA	NA	TRBV11-2
CASSRYRVNTEAFF	TGTGCCAGCAGCCGATACCGGGTTAACACTGAAGCTTTCTTT	TRBJ1-1	once	NA	TRBV5-4
CASSLRGGRGSSEQFF	TGTGCCAGCAGTCTTAGAGGCGGGAGAGGCTCGAGTGAGCAGTTCTTC	TRBJ2-1	NA	TRBD2	TRBV7-9
CASSGGQGSLYEQYF	TGTGCCAGCAGCGGGGGACAGGGGTCCCTCTACGAGCAGTACTTC	TRBJ2-7	NA	TRBD1	TRBV11-1
CARSLKDRETNTEAFF	TGTGCCAGAAGCTTGAAGGACCGGGAAACGAACACTGAAGCTTTCTTT	TRBJ1-1	NA	NA	TRBV5-3
CASSPGGSSYNSPLHF	TGTGCCAGCTCACCCGGGGGGAGCTCCTATAATTCACCCCTCCACTTT	TRBJ1-6	NA	NA	TRBV18
CASSLDRAGTEAFF	TGTGCCAGCAGCTTAGACAGGGCCGGGACTGAAGCTTTCTTT	TRBJ1-1	few	NA	TRBV7-9
CASSLVAGGSWDEQFF	TGCGCCAGCAGCTTGGTAGCGGGGGGCTCGTGGGATGAGCAGTTCTTC	TRBJ2-1	NA	TRBD2	TRBV5-1
CASSLSYTPLAKNIQYF	TGTGCCAGCAGTTTATCCTATACTCCCCTAGCCAAAAACATTCAGTACTTC	TRBJ2-4	NA	NA	TRBV27
CASSPGASTDTQYF	TGTGCCAGCTCACCAGGGGCGAGCACAGATACGCAGTATTTT	TRBJ2-3	NA	NA	TRBV18
CASSFSGRGQDTQYF	TGTGCCAGCAGCTTTAGCGGGAGAGGACAAGATACGCAGTATTTT	TRBJ2-3	NA	TRBD2	TRBV14
CASSVYQGRGLADLQYF	TGTGCCAGCAGCGTCTATCAGGGGCGGGGACTAGCGGATTTGCAGTACTTC	TRBJ2-7	NA	TRBD2	TRBV2
CASSSSSGGGYEQYF	TGCGCCAGCAGCTCCTCTAGCGGAGGAGGTTACGAGCAGTACTTC	TRBJ2-7	once	TRBD2	TRBV5-1
CASAGQGASPLHF	TGTGCCAGCGCCGGACAGGGGGCCTCACCCCTCCACTTT	TRBJ1-6	NA	TRBD1	TRBV25-1
CASSVSREGSGEQFF	TGCGCCAGCAGCGTGTCCAGGGAGGGGTCAGGTGAGCAGTTCTTC	TRBJ2-1	NA	TRBD2	TRBV5-1
CASSQDVAVQFF	TGCGCCAGCAGCCAAGATGTAGCGGTACAGTTCTTC	TRBJ2-1	NA	NA	TRBV4-1
CAWSSANYGYTF	TGTGCCTGGAGTTCAGCTAACTATGGCTACACCTTC	TRBJ1-2	few	NA	TRBV30
CAWTEGGNGQPQHF	TGTGCCTGGACTGAGGGAGGGAACGGTCAGCCCCAGCATTTT	TRBJ1-5	NA	NA	TRBV30
CASSPQGAGQSPLHF	TGTGCCAGCTCACCACAAGGGGCAGGTCAATCACCCCTCCACTTT	TRBJ1-6	NA	NA	TRBV18
CASRRGLAGHNEQFF	TGTGCCAGCAGGCGAGGACTAGCGGGTCACAATGAGCAGTTCTTC	TRBJ2-1	NA	TRBD2	TRBV28
CASSLRGGAGYEQYF	TGTGCCAGCAGCTTACGGGGCGGGGCGGGCTACGAGCAGTACTTC	TRBJ2-7	NA	NA	TRBV7-9
CASSRKQAGAGADTQYF	TGTGCCAGCAGTAGAAAACAAGCGGGAGCGGGCGCAGATACGCAGTATTTT	TRBJ2-3	NA	TRBD2	TRBV27
CASSLGGRVTGELFF	TGTGCCAGCAGCTTAGGGGGGCGCGTCACCGGGGAGCTGTTTTTT	TRBJ2-2	NA	NA	TRBV7-6
CAWRHSGSVYEQYF	TGTGCCTGGAGACACAGCGGGAGTGTCTACGAGCAGTACTTC	TRBJ2-7	NA	TRBD2	TRBV30
CASSQTGSPLYGYTF	TGTGCCAGCAGCCAAACCGGGAGTCCCCTCTATGGCTACACCTTC	TRBJ1-2	NA	NA	TRBV14